Below are 9 T cell receptor beta chains sequenced from a single sample in a study of T cells after yellow fever vaccination. TCRdb re-analysed the 5' RACE reads in MiXCR, keeping a single row per CDR3 protein. The sample carries about 45,000 distinct CDR3 sequences, 6.8% recorded once. Sample: CD8+ T cells not binding an NS4B(214-222) dextramer, sorted from PBMCs, taken 45 days after the yellow fever booster vaccination. The receptor source for this set is a man younger than 45 who received the YFV17D yellow fever vaccine.

This clonotype was recorded at least ten times. The chain links TRBV7-9 to TRBJ2-2; 7 nucleotides align to TRBD2. J gave up 10 bases and V 5 bases, and 7 bases lay outside the gene matches. CDR1 SEHNR and CDR2 FQNEAQ come from the germline V gene (reference sequence). CDR3 length: 13 residues. The DNA of the CDR3 is TGTGCCAGCAGCGGGGGGGGAACCAAGGAGCTGTTTTTT. Translating gives CASSGGGTKELFF.

This clonotype has a count of ten or more. V is TRBV14 and J is TRBJ2-2, with D possibly matching TRBD1 (6 bases). V lost 9 bases to trimming and J lost 7 bases, with 15 bases between them. Germline CDR1 reads SGHDN; CDR2 reads FVKESK. This CDR3 is built from 13 residues. CDR3 sequence reads: CARFYRVSGELFF. DNA for the CDR3: TGTGCCAGATTCTACAGGGTGAGCGGGGAGCTGTTTTTT.

This clonotype showed up many times. This sequence joins TRBV12-3 or TRBV12-4 and TRBJ2-5; no clear D. This CDR3 has 13 residues. Trimming removed 5 bases from V and 4 bases from J, with 11 bases in between. CDR3 sequence reads: CASSQGQGETQYF. In DNA, the CDR3 is TGTGCCAGCAGTCAAGGCCAAGGAGAGACCCAGTACTTC.

This clonotype was detected many times. The chain is built from TRBV27 and TRBJ1-6; D gene uncertain. Germline CDR1 MNHEY, CDR2 SMNVEV (reference sequence). The ends were cut back, 5 bases at V and 9 bases at J, with 8 bases in the middle. The CDR3 sequence is 12 residues long. Here the CDR3 reads CASSLDGSPLHF. The CDR3 DNA reads TGTGCCAGCAGTCTGGATGGTTCACCCCTCCACTTT.

This clonotype was seen a few times. The chain is built from TRBV6-5 and TRBJ1-5; D is uncertain. Germline CDR1 and CDR2: MNHEY and SVGAGI. Trimming took off 6 bases at V and 1 base at J, with 16 bases between the two ends. The CDR3 totals 16 residues. Here the CDR3 reads CASSLYPGSSNQPQHF. The DNA for the CDR3 is TGTGCCAGCAGCCTATATCCGGGTTCCAGCAATCAGCCCCAGCATTTT.

The sample holds many counts of this clonotype. The V and J genes are TRBV13 and TRBJ2-7; a weak D match, TRBD2 (5 bases). Trimming took 5 bases from V and 2 from J, leaving 13 bases between them. This CDR3 contains 14 residues. Germline CDR1 is PRHDT and CDR2 is FYEKMQ (reference sequence). Here the CDR3 DNA reads TGTGCCAGCAGCCTCCGGACTGGAACCTACGAGCAGTACTTC. Its translation is CASSLRTGTYEQYF.

About this clonotype: This may be a read error: a much more frequent sequence differs by one nucleotide. Since the CDR3 does not end with the conserved phenylalanine or tryptophan, this likely comes from a read error. The V and J genes are TRBV29-1 and TRBJ2-7; the match to TRBD2 covers 7 bases. Germline V CDR1 and CDR2: SQVTM, ANQGSEA. The CDR3 sequence is 13 residues long. V shed 7 bases, J shed 0 bases, and the junction held 6 bases outside the gene matches. The CDR3 coding sequence is TGCAGCGCCCTAAGCGGGGACTCCTACGAGCAGTACATC. Translated, it gives CSALSGDSYEQYI.

This clonotype came up many times. The rearrangement uses TRBV3-1 and TRBJ2-2; TRBD1 matches at 10 bases. With 2 bases clipped from V and 5 bases from J, the junction kept 5 bases outside the gene matches. Germline V lookup: CDR1 LGHDT, CDR2 YNNKEL (reference sequence). The CDR3 sequence is 16 residues long. The CDR3 protein is CASSQSTGGDTGELFF. For the CDR3, the DNA is TGTGCCAGCAGCCAATCGACAGGGGGCGATACCGGGGAGCTGTTTTTT.

This clonotype came up many times. The chain joins TRBV24-1 to TRBJ2-1; D is unresolved. This CDR3 is 15 amino acids long. V was pared by 1 base and J by 0 bases, with 6 bases between. CDR1 and CDR2 (germline): KGHDR, SFDVKD. CDR3 region: CATSDLRSSYNEQFF. CDR3 bases: TGTGCCACCAGTGATTTAAGGAGCTCCTACAATGAGCAGTTCTTC.